The sample holds many counts of the clone carrying this TCR beta chain. Its antigen is still unknown. This entry belongs to a study of CD8+CD57+ T cells in acquired aplastic anemia. Study at large: Sorted CD4+ and CD8+ cell DNA averaged roughly 3.2 ug. Healthy donors yielded roughly 11 million CD4+ cell reads on average.

The V gene end was trimmed by 11 bases and the J gene end by 5 bases; junction bases not matched to a gene: 9. The CDR3 loop spans 13 amino acids. CDR1 is MNHNS, CDR2 SASEGT, per germline. Findings and limits, study-wide: Overlapping CD8+ CDR3 repertoires of patients and controls contained some 30 shared sequences. Patients did not significantly differ from controls in CD8+ Simpson's diversity.

Genomic DNA served as template for TCR beta VDJ and CDR3 profiling. TCRdb reprocessed the reads via MiXCR and lists one record per CDR3 protein. This sample has over 100,000 distinct CDR3 sequences; 41% occur once, and the top ten carry roughly 8.4%. The rearrangement joins TRBV6-1 to TRBJ2-7, with 10 nucleotides matching TRBD2. This TCR was recovered from a human donor in good health, serving as a control. The sample taken for sequencing was sorted CD4+, CD8+, or CD8+CD57+ T cells (not recorded which) from PBMCs. The CDR3 here is CAVMSSGSHEQYF. The CDR3 DNA reads as TGTGCCGTTATGTCTAGCGGGAGCCACGAGCAGTACTTC.